The T cell receptor beta chain under discussion was sequenced for a study of T cells in Graves' hyperthyroidism and ophthalmopathy. This clonotype was detected many times. The CDR3 totals 14 residues. Per germline, CDR1 SGHVS and CDR2 FNYEAQ. The V and J ends lost 1 base and 4 bases respectively, with 10 bases between them. Amplification of TCR beta CDR3 regions was performed using RNA transcripts as template. RT-PCR in the first round (using the HTBI primer set) targeted the TCR CDR3. TCRdb re-called the multiplex PCR reads through MiXCR, storing one row per CDR3 protein. The table records a few hundred thousand distinct CDR3 sequences, roughly a sixth of them present only once.

Sequenced material: blood. This clonotype was sampled from a woman aged 18-29 years with Graves' ophthalmopathy. The chain links TRBV7-6 to TRBJ2-5; possibly TRBD2 for D (5 bases). CDR3 sequence (DNA): TGTGCCAGCAGCTTAGGGGCAGAGGGAGAGACCCAGTACTTC. It specifies CASSLGAEGETQYF.